Shown below are 29 T cell receptor beta chains from a single sample sequenced in a study of regulatory T cells in long-lasting Graves disease. iRepertoire HTBI primers and Arm-PCR of CDR3 regions built TCR beta libraries. TCRdb ran MiXCR on the multiplex PCR reads and lists one entry per CDR3 protein. The repertoire has 300,000 to 350,000 distinct CDR3 sequences, around 19% of them found once; the top ten carry about 29%. Time point: persistent/refractory GD, antithyroid drugs over 5 years with positive TRAb. PBMCs were the source of the RNA used for TCR sequencing. The specimen was peripheral blood mononuclear cells (PBMCs), collected when the disease was refractory, from a patient treated with antithyroid drugs. The receptor set was obtained from a female donor with Graves disease.

This clonotype was recorded many times. The chain combines TRBV19 with TRBJ1-1, with 8 nucleotides matching TRBD1. Germline loops: CDR1 LNHDA, CDR2 SQIVND (reference sequence). This CDR3 contains 13 residues. V trimming: 8 bases; J trimming: 5 bases; junction bases outside the gene matches: 7. The chain's CDR3 is CASATGGWTEAFF. The CDR3 nucleotides read TGTGCCAGTGCCACAGGGGGATGGACTGAAGCTTTCTTT.

This clonotype was counted only a few times. The V call is TRBV19, the J call TRBJ1-5; tentatively, D is TRBD1 (5 bases). The CDR3 covers 15 residues. The V gene's germline CDR1 is LNHDA and CDR2 SQIVND (reference sequence). Trimming pared 3 bases from V and 6 bases from J, leaving 15 bases between. The CDR3 region is CASSIGVAGGQPQHF. The DNA for the CDR3 is TGTGCCAGTAGTATTGGGGTTGCCGGGGGTCAGCCCCAGCATTTT. The full variable domain, completed using reference TRBV19 and TRBJ1-5, is DGGITQSPKYLFRKEGQNVTLSCEQNLNHDAMYWYRQDPGQGLRLIYYSQIVNDFQKGDIAEGYSVSREKKESFPLTVTSAQKNPTAFYLCASSIGVAGGQPQHFGDGTRLSIL.

This clonotype was counted many times. This chain links TRBV7-2 with TRBJ1-6, with D hard to call. The CDR3 covers 13 residues. The V and J ends lost 1 base and 7 bases respectively, with 5 bases between them. Germline CDR1 reads SGHTA; CDR2 reads FQGNSA. CDR3 sequence reads: CASSLGGNSPLHF. CDR3 coding DNA: TGTGCCAGCAGCTTAGGCGGGAATTCACCCCTCCACTTT.

This clonotype was picked up a small number of times. This chain links TRBV6-1 with TRBJ1-4; 8 nucleotides line up with TRBD1. The length of the CDR3 is 16 residues. Germline V lookup: CDR1 MNHNS, CDR2 SASEGT. The junction had 10 bases not matched to a gene; V was cut back by 6 bases and J by 4 bases. The CDR3 nucleotides are TGTGCCAGCAGCGGAGCTCCAGGGGGCGGTAATGAAAAACTGTTTTTT. Its translation is CASSGAPGGGNEKLFF.

A remark on this clonotype: This clone may be a read error of a much larger clone one base away. The chain is built from TRBV7-8 and TRBJ1-2; D is unresolved. The CDR3 extends over 13 amino acids. Germline V lookup: CDR1 SGHVS, CDR2 FQNEAQ. The CDR3 nucleotides are TGTGCCAGCAGCCACGATACTAACTATAGCTACACCTTC. It yields the protein CASSHDTNYSYTF.

The CDR3 sequence: CASSPRVRETQYF. For the CDR3, the DNA is TGTGCCAGCAGCCCAAGGGTCAGGGAGACCCAGTACTTC. The rearrangement uses TRBV14 and TRBJ2-5; D ambiguous. This CDR3 has 13 residues. The germline V gene encodes CDR1 SGHDN and CDR2 FVKESK. V was cut by 4 bases and J by 5 bases, with 11 bases left in between.

This clonotype turned up a few times. CDR3 protein: CASSAAGRFYEQYF. The CDR3 coding sequence is TGTGCCAGCAGTGCAGCGGGACGATTCTACGAGCAGTACTTC. The chain joins TRBV6-1 to TRBJ2-7; 7 bases map to TRBD2. Germline CDR1 reads MNHNS; CDR2 reads SASEGT. The V gene end was trimmed by 4 bases and the J gene end by 3 bases; junction bases not matched to a gene: 6. The CDR3 is made up of 14 amino acids.

Ten or more counts support this clonotype. The chain joins TRBV2 to TRBJ1-5; possibly TRBD1 for D (6 bases). The CDR3 totals 17 residues. Trimming took 6 bases from V and 3 from J, leaving 21 bases between them. The germline V gene has CDR1 SNHLY and CDR2 FYNNEI. The CDR3 protein is CASSHRWGGANNQPQHF. The CDR3 nucleotides read TGTGCCAGCAGCCATAGGTGGGGGGGCGCAAACAATCAGCCCCAGCATTTT.

Turning to this clonotype: A junction end diverges from the germline sequence, so it may reflect a read error. The genes are TRBV6-1 and TRBJ1-2; no clear D gene. There are 11 residues in the CDR3. CDR1 and CDR2 from the germline V gene are MNHNS and SASEGT. CDR3 in DNA: TGTGCCAGCAGGACAAACTATGGCTACATCTTC. Amino acids: CASRTNYGYIF.

In its sample, this clonotype was seen a few times. This CDR3 is CASSPGWTEAFF. Written as DNA, the CDR3 is TGTGCCAGCAGCCCAGGGTGGACTGAAGCTTTCTTT. The V call is TRBV3-1, the J call TRBJ1-1; possibly TRBD1 for D (5 bases). This CDR3 region has 12 residues. V was trimmed by 4 bases and J by 5 bases, leaving 8 bases between them. CDR1 and CDR2 from the germline V gene are LGHDT and YNNKEL (reference sequence).

This clonotype was seen just once. The chain couples TRBV7-9 to TRBJ2-1; TRBD2 matches 13 bases. Losses at the gene ends were 4 bases for V and 4 bases for J; bases not matched to a gene: 1. There are 15 residues in the CDR3. Germline V lookup: CDR1 SEHNR, CDR2 FQNEAQ (reference sequence). In nucleotides, the CDR3 is TGTGCCAGCAGCTCGACTAGCGGGGGGTACAATGAGCAGTTCTTC. The encoded protein is CASSSTSGGYNEQFF.

The CDR3: CASSPDRDRYSNQPQHF. The CDR3 DNA reads TGTGCCAGTAGTCCGGACAGGGACCGTTATAGCAATCAGCCCCAGCATTTT. This chain uses TRBV19 with TRBJ1-5, with 8 positions matching TRBD1. There are 17 residues in the CDR3. V shed 5 bases and J 0 bases; nucleotides not matched to a gene: 9. Germline V gene data show CDR1 as LNHDA and CDR2 as SQIVND (reference sequence).

This clonotype showed up many times. The V gene is TRBV27, the J gene TRBJ2-5; TRBD1 matches 11 bases. The CDR3 spans 14 residues. J was trimmed by 7 bases and V by 7 bases; bases with no gene match: 8. Germline lookup yields CDR1 MNHEY and CDR2 SMNVEV (reference sequence). Here the CDR3 DNA reads TGTGCCAGCAATACGGACAGGGGGCGAGGGACCCAGTACTTC. The encoded protein is CASNTDRGRGTQYF.

This clonotype occurred many times. The chain couples TRBV2 to TRBJ2-7, with TRBD2 matching over 7 bases. The CDR3 loop spans 16 amino acids. CDR1 and CDR2 from the germline V gene are SNHLY and FYNNEI. V was clipped by 2 bases and J by 0 bases; unmatched bases: 7. CDR3 coding DNA: TGTGCCAGCAGTGAAAGGTGGGCTAGCGGCTCCTACGAGCAGTACTTC. Translating gives CASSERWASGSYEQYF.

The rearrangement links TRBV20-1 to TRBJ2-7; 9 bases match TRBD2. The CDR3 is 16 residues long. Losses at the gene ends were 0 bases for V and 3 bases for J; bases not matched to a gene: 9. Germline assignment: CDR1 DFQATT and CDR2 SNEGSKA (reference sequence). The CDR3 is CSARDTLAGLGYEQYF. The DNA of the CDR3 is TGCAGTGCTAGAGATACCCTAGCGGGATTAGGCTACGAGCAGTACTTC.

This clonotype was observed at least ten times. V gene TRBV3-1 combines with J gene TRBJ1-2; D is ambiguous. CDR3 length: 13 amino acids. Per germline, CDR1 LGHDT and CDR2 YNNKEL (reference sequence). V lost 1 base and J 4 bases, leaving 7 bases between the germline ends. CDR3 sequence reads: CASSQGVVYGYTF. The DNA of the CDR3 is TGTGCCAGCAGCCAAGGTGTCGTCTATGGCTACACCTTC.

This chain uses TRBV6-5 with TRBJ1-3; D not resolved. The V gene's germline CDR1 is MNHEY and CDR2 SVGAGI. Trimming left V 0 bases short and J 3 bases short, with 18 bases between. This CDR3 comprises 18 residues. The CDR3 coding sequence is TGTGCCAGCAGTTACTCGACCAGCGGCCCCGCAGGTGGAAACACCATATATTTT. The encoded protein is CASSYSTSGPAGGNTIYF.

This clonotype was seen at least ten times. The chain recombines TRBV9 with TRBJ2-7; 11 nucleotides align to TRBD2. The J segment lost 0 bases and the V segment lost 4 bases, leaving 3 bases of the junction unmatched. From germline, CDR1 is SGDLS and CDR2 YYNGEE. CDR3 length: 15 residues. Here the CDR3 DNA reads TGTGCCAGCAGCCCGGGACTAGCGGACTCCTACGAGCAGTACTTC. Its translation is CASSPGLADSYEQYF.

This clonotype was picked up a small number of times. This chain uses TRBV7-9 with TRBJ2-7; D perhaps matches TRBD2 (5 bases). CDR1 is SEHNR and CDR2 is FQNEAQ in the germline V gene (reference sequence). This CDR3 comprises 14 residues. V was cut by 5 bases and J by 0 bases, with 11 bases left in between. The CDR3 loop reads CASSNPGDSYEQYF. CDR3 sequence (DNA): TGTGCCAGCAGCAACCCCGGGGACTCCTACGAGCAGTACTTC.

V is TRBV28 and J is TRBJ2-1; D call uncertain. Germline V CDR1 and CDR2: MDHEN, SYDVKM. Deletions cut 4 bases from V and 6 bases from J, with 7 bases between. CDR3 size: 12 residues. In DNA form, the CDR3 reads TGTGCCAGCAGTTACGTCTTCAATGAGCAGTTCTTC. Protein: CASSYVFNEQFF.

This clonotype was found many times. The rearrangement joins TRBV7-9 to TRBJ2-4; D not certain. The V gene lost 5 bases and the J gene lost 2 bases, with 10 bases spanning the gap. Germline lookup yields CDR1 SEHNR and CDR2 FQNEAQ (reference sequence). This CDR3 spans 14 amino acids. This CDR3 is CASSPGWSKNIQYF. CDR3 nucleotides: TGTGCCAGCAGCCCCGGCTGGTCCAAAAACATTCAGTACTTC.

This clonotype was counted at least ten times. A junction boundary mismatches the germline segment, possibly from a read error. V and J are TRBV20-1 and TRBJ1-1; D not resolved. The CDR3 totals 13 residues. Germline V CDR1 and CDR2: DFQATT, SNEGSKA (reference sequence). The CDR3 reads CSAGGIRYTKAFF. The DNA for the CDR3 is TGCAGTGCTGGAGGGATCCGGTACACTAAAGCTTTCTTT.

The gene calls are TRBV20-1 and TRBJ1-4, with TRBD1 as a possible D gene (5 bases). V lost 5 bases to trimming and J lost 5 bases, with 12 bases between them. There are 13 residues in the CDR3. Looked up from germline, CDR1 is DFQATT and CDR2 is SNEGSKA (reference sequence). CDR3 bases: TGCAGTGCTTCCGGGGGACCGAATGAAAAACTGTTTTTT. This translates into CSASGGPNEKLFF.

This clonotype was counted ten times or more. The chain combines TRBV7-2 with TRBJ2-7, with D hard to call. The CDR3 spans 13 residues. V was clipped by 0 bases and J by 2 bases, with 5 bases between them. Germline V gene data show CDR1 as SGHTA and CDR2 as FQGNSA. The CDR3 DNA follows: TGTGCCAGCAGCTTAGCGCTCCCCTACGAGCAGTACTTC. Protein product: CASSLALPYEQYF.

Remarks on this clonotype: This may be a read error, as it is one base from a much larger clone. V and J are TRBV10-2 and TRBJ1-6; 7 bases line up with TRBD1. The CDR3 contains 13 residues. Germline CDR1 WSHSY, CDR2 SAAADI. J was trimmed by 11 bases and V by 7 bases; bases with no gene match: 8. CDR3 nucleotide sequence: TGCGCCAGCACGACAGGGATGAGTCCACCCCTCCACTTT. It is translated as CASTTGMSPPLHF.

This clonotype occurred many times. The rearrangement uses TRBV7-2 and TRBJ2-5; 15 bases are shared with TRBD2. In germline, CDR1 is SGHTA, CDR2 FQGNSA. The CDR3 contains 16 residues. Trimming cost V 4 bases and J 5 bases; bases outside gene matches: 5. The CDR3 DNA reads TGTGCCAGCAGCTCAGGACTAGCGGGGGGGAAGGAGACCCAGTACTTC. Its translation: CASSSGLAGGKETQYF.

This chain joins TRBV5-1 and TRBJ2-7; D not resolved. V lost 0 bases, J lost 3 bases, and 13 bases lay in between. The length of the CDR3 is 15 residues. The germline gives CDR1 SGHRS, CDR2 YFSETQ. The CDR3 region is CASSLESGGYYEQYF. The DNA for the CDR3 is TGCGCCAGCAGCTTGGAATCGGGCGGATACTACGAGCAGTACTTC.

At least ten counts were recorded for this clonotype. The chain carries TRBV3-1 and TRBJ1-1; 9 nucleotides line up with TRBD1. The CDR3 runs to 14 residues. V lost 3 bases to trimming and J lost 5 bases; unmatched junction nucleotides: 4. The germline CDR1 and CDR2 sequences are LGHDT and YNNKEL (reference sequence). The CDR3 DNA reads as TGTGCCAGCAGCCATGGGACAGGGAGGACTGAAGCTTTCTTT. The encoded protein is CASSHGTGRTEAFF. Drawing the rest from reference TRBV3-1 and TRBJ1-1, the complete variable domain is DTAVSQTPKYLVTQMGNDKSIKCEQNLGHDTMYWYKQDSKKFLKIMFSYNNKELIINETVPNRFSPKSPDKAHLNLHINSLELGDSAVYFCASSHGTGRTEAFFGQGTRLTVV.

The table lists this clonotype with many counts. The rearrangement joins TRBV2 to TRBJ2-2; TRBD2 is a possible D gene (7 bases). This CDR3 region has 16 residues. Germline V gene data show CDR1 as SNHLY and CDR2 as FYNNEI. V was cut by 4 bases and J by 1 base, with 13 bases left in between. CDR3: CASSGGGAQNTGELFF. The CDR3 DNA reads TGTGCCAGCAGTGGAGGGGGGGCCCAGAACACCGGGGAGCTGTTTTTT.